This record concerns one T cell receptor (beta chain) sequence. Authors' analysis steps: Reference gene primers were amplified, and this amplification served to estimate nucleated cell counts. Measured with immunoSEQ multiplex PCR; TCRdb has only the in-frame clones, and not every one. For V, J and clone size, that table is used; D and trimming come from the DNA. The table records roughly 50,000 clones, about 90% of them present only once. These data come from a study of blood T cell repertoires in COVID-19. Overall study: The United States, Italy and Spain were the sources of the acute and convalescent COVID-19 samples. T cells, B-cell-depleted T cells, or PBMCs supplied cDNA or gDNA.

The germline V gene encodes CDR1 MGHRA and CDR2 YSYEKL. V gave up 0 bases and J gave up 1 base; unmatched junction bases: 3. The CDR3 consists of 16 residues. Sequencing was done on a sample of peripheral blood. This receptor was taken from a man aged 50 to 59 with acute or convalescent COVID-19. The chain employs TRBV4-1 and TRBJ2-5; 9 positions match TRBD2. CDR3 sequence (DNA): TGCGCCAGCAGCCAAGATTCGCGGGGGGGCCAAGAGACCCAGTACTTC. Its protein product is CASSQDSRGGQETQYF.